Following are 27 T cell receptor beta chains from one sample sequenced in a study of identical twins. TCRdb re-called the 5' RACE reads through MiXCR, storing one row per CDR3 protein. This table holds 450,000 or so distinct CDR3 sequences, 18% found once. The specimen was naive T cells sorted from blood. These receptor sequences come from a man aged 50 to 60 in good health.

This clonotype has ten or more counts. J is TRBJ1-3 and V is TRBV9, with 7 bases aligning to TRBD1. Germline V gene lookup returns CDR1 SGDLS and CDR2 YYNGEE. J lost 4 bases, V lost 4 bases, and 14 bases had no gene match. This CDR3 comprises 17 residues. The CDR3: CASSLTGTEIKGNTIYF. DNA of the CDR3: TGTGCCAGCAGCCTCACCGGGACAGAGATAAAAGGAAACACCATATATTTT.

This clonotype came up a few times. The genes are TRBV28 and TRBJ2-1, with 8 bases matching TRBD2. V lost 8 bases and J lost 4; bases outside the gene matches: 7. CDR1 and CDR2 from the germline V gene are MDHEN and SYDVKM. The length of the CDR3 is 14 residues. The CDR3 DNA sequence: TGTGCCAGCCAAGCGAGCGGGAGTTACAATGAGCAGTTCTTC. It codes for CASQASGSYNEQFF.

This clonotype was seen at least ten times. CDR3 DNA: TGTGCCAGCAGCTTAGCTCGACTAGCGGGAGGAGGCGCGTTGAGGAATGAGCAGTTCTTC. Protein product: CASSLARLAGGGALRNEQFF. The chain is built from TRBV7-2 and TRBJ2-1; 13 nucleotides line up with TRBD2. Trimming removed 0 bases from V and 7 bases from J; junction bases left unmatched: 15. Germline CDR1 is SGHTA and CDR2 is FQGNSA. CDR3 size: 20 residues.

This clonotype was counted a single time. This CDR3 reads CASSPPGLAGVEQFF. CDR3 sequence (DNA): TGTGCCAGCTCACCCCCTGGACTAGCGGGAGTTGAGCAGTTCTTC. The gene calls are TRBV18 and TRBJ2-1, with 13 positions matching TRBD2. CDR1 is KGHSH and CDR2 is LQKENI in the germline V gene. CDR3 length equals 15 residues. The trim removed 3 bases at V and 9 bases at J, leaving 5 bases unmatched.

V is TRBV5-5 and J is TRBJ2-1; TRBD1 agrees at 9 bases. V lost 4 bases to trimming and J lost 8 bases; unmatched junction nucleotides: 10. CDR1 is SGHKS and CDR2 is YYEKEE in the germline V gene (reference sequence). The CDR3 is 15 residues long. CDR3 DNA: TGTGCCAGCAGCCCCCTCGGGACAGGGTTTTATGAGCAGTTCTTC. Encoded protein: CASSPLGTGFYEQFF.

V is TRBV20-1 and J is TRBJ2-7; D remains ambiguous. The germline CDR1 and CDR2 sequences are DFQATT and SNEGSKA (reference sequence). The V end was cut by 3 bases, the J end by 3 bases, with 6 bases between. CDR3 length equals 11 residues. The CDR3 region is CSARGYYEQYF. CDR3 sequence (DNA): TGCAGTGCTAGGGGATACTACGAGCAGTACTTC.

This chain joins TRBV5-1 and TRBJ1-2; D uncertain. Trimming took 0 bases from V and 3 from J, leaving 12 bases between them. CDR3 size: 15 residues. Germline V gene lookup returns CDR1 SGHRS and CDR2 YFSETQ. The CDR3 is CASSLDGQEHYGYTF. CDR3 bases: TGCGCCAGCAGCTTGGACGGCCAGGAACACTATGGCTACACCTTC.

The gene calls are TRBV27 and TRBJ2-6, with D unresolved. Deletions cut 1 base from V and 0 bases from J, with 7 bases between. Germline assignment: CDR1 MNHEY and CDR2 SMNVEV (reference sequence). CDR3 size: 16 residues. The CDR3 bases are TGTGCCAGCAGTTTATTGGCAAGCTCTGGGGCCAACGTCCTGACTTTC. Residues: CASSLLASSGANVLTF.

This clonotype was found a few times. J is TRBJ2-7 and V is TRBV12-3 or TRBV12-4, with TRBD1 matching over 9 bases. The CDR3 runs 15 residues. Unmatched junction bases numbered 7, after V lost 6 bases and J lost 1 base. In DNA, the CDR3 is TGTGCCAGCAGCCCTGACAGGGGGAGGTCCTACGAGCAGTACTTC. Its protein is CASSPDRGRSYEQYF.

This sequence joins TRBV27 and TRBJ2-7, with TRBD1 as a possible D gene (6 bases). V lost 6 bases to trimming and J lost 3 bases, with 18 bases between them. CDR3 size: 15 residues. Germline lookup yields CDR1 MNHEY and CDR2 SMNVEV (reference sequence). The CDR3 nucleotides read TGTGCCAGCAGCCCCCGGGCAGGGGTAGTCTACGAGCAGTACTTC. Protein: CASSPRAGVVYEQYF.

The gene calls are TRBV28 and TRBJ1-2; D remains ambiguous. V gave up 7 bases and J gave up 5 bases, with 14 bases separating them. This CDR3 has 13 amino acids. Germline V gene data show CDR1 as MDHEN and CDR2 as SYDVKM. CDR3 nucleotides: TGTGCCAGCAAATTAACTCAAACTTATGGCTACACCTTC. It translates to CASKLTQTYGYTF.

This clonotype was observed many times. V is TRBV7-9 and J is TRBJ2-7; D unclear. CDR3 size: 14 residues. The V end lost 3 bases, the J end lost 2 bases, and 11 bases lay between the germline ends. From germline, CDR1 is SEHNR and CDR2 FQNEAQ (reference sequence). CDR3 loop: CASSLVVGTYEQYF. DNA of the CDR3: TGTGCCAGCAGCTTGGTGGTGGGTACCTACGAGCAGTACTTC.

The V gene is TRBV4-3, the J gene TRBJ2-6; TRBD1 matches at 7 bases. V shed 3 bases, J shed 0 bases, and the junction held 2 bases outside the gene matches. The CDR3 is 16 residues long. Germline V gene data show CDR1 as LGHNA and CDR2 as YSLEER. This CDR3 is CASSHTGASGANVLTF. The CDR3 DNA reads TGCGCCAGCAGCCATACAGGGGCCTCTGGGGCCAACGTCCTGACTTTC.

This clonotype was counted at least ten times. The rearrangement links TRBV7-9 to TRBJ1-1; D might be TRBD1 (5 bases). This CDR3 is built from 12 residues. Trimming removed 5 bases at V and 5 bases at J, with 9 bases between. Germline CDR1 SEHNR, CDR2 FQNEAQ (reference sequence). The CDR3 DNA reads TGTGCCAGCAGCCTGGGGGTGACTGAAGCTTTCTTT. Its protein product is CASSLGVTEAFF.

There are a few counts of this clonotype. The V call is TRBV29-1, the J call TRBJ1-1, with D hard to call. Trimming stripped 5 bases from V and 3 bases from J, with 10 bases between. Germline V CDR1 and CDR2: SQVTM, ANQGSEA. This CDR3 comprises 12 residues. CDR3 in amino acids: CSVKESYTEAFF. The CDR3 nucleotides are TGCAGCGTTAAGGAGTCGTACACTGAAGCTTTCTTT. The full variable domain, its missing parts supplied by reference TRBV29-1 and TRBJ1-1, is SAVISQKPSRDICQRGTSLTIQCQVDSQVTMMFWYRQQPGQSLTLIATANQGSEATYESGFVIDKFPISRPNLTFSTLTVSNMSPEDSSIYLCSVKESYTEAFFGQGTRLTVV.

At least ten counts were recorded for this clonotype. The chain couples TRBV5-8 to TRBJ2-3; tentatively, D is TRBD1 or TRBD2 (6 bases each). The CDR3 length is 15 residues. V lost 1 base, J lost 7 bases, and 16 bases lay in between. The germline gives CDR1 SGHTS, CDR2 YDEGEE. The chain's CDR3 is CASSLSGGLRYTQYF. In nucleotides, the CDR3 is TGTGCCAGCAGCTTGTCCGGGGGCCTCCGCTATACGCAGTATTTT.

This clonotype was detected a few times. The CDR3 protein is CSARRDLSPQQFF. The CDR3, as DNA: TGCAGTGCTAGAAGGGACCTCTCTCCCCAGCAGTTCTTC. The chain joins TRBV20-1 to TRBJ2-1, with D perhaps matching TRBD1 or TRBD2 (5 bases each). The CDR3 runs to 13 residues. Germline V gene lookup returns CDR1 DFQATT and CDR2 SNEGSKA (reference sequence). V was shortened by 2 bases and J by 11 bases, with 16 bases between the two germline ends.

The chain employs TRBV4-3 and TRBJ2-7; 9 nucleotides align to TRBD1. Germline V gene lookup returns CDR1 LGHNA and CDR2 YSLEER. The length of the CDR3 is 15 residues. V trimming: 4 bases; J trimming: 3 bases; junction bases outside the gene matches: 7. CDR3 coding DNA: TGCGCCAGCAGCCTCCTACCGGGACAGGGCTACGAGCAGTACTTC. Its protein is CASSLLPGQGYEQYF.

The CDR3 loop is CASSSSDRANTGELFF. The CDR3 coding sequence is TGTGCCAGCAGCTCCTCCGACAGGGCGAACACCGGGGAGCTGTTTTTT. This rearrangement joins TRBV11-3 to TRBJ2-2, with 7 positions matching TRBD1. The V segment lost 4 bases and the J segment 0 bases; nucleotides outside the gene matches: 5. Germline V CDR1 and CDR2: SGHNT, YENEEA. The CDR3 is 16 residues long.

The J gene is TRBJ1-2, the V gene TRBV5-1; 8 bases align to TRBD1. CDR1 and CDR2 from the germline V gene are SGHRS and YFSETQ. The CDR3 is 15 amino acids. Trimming took 4 bases from V and 8 from J; bases not matched to a gene: 13. This CDR3 reads CASSARQGMDSGYTF. The CDR3 nucleotides are TGCGCCAGCAGCGCCCGACAGGGGATGGATTCAGGCTACACCTTC.

This clonotype was seen a few times. V usage is TRBV12-3 or TRBV12-4 and J usage is TRBJ1-6; D is unclear. The V gene lost 6 bases and the J gene lost 7 bases, with 16 bases spanning the gap. The CDR3 extends over 15 amino acids. DNA of the CDR3: TGTGCCAGCAGCAGAGGGAGCCACGGCAATTCACCCCTCCACTTT. It encodes CASSRGSHGNSPLHF.

The sample holds many counts of this clonotype. The rearrangement uses TRBV6-1 and TRBJ2-2; 9 bases line up with TRBD1. With V trimmed by 5 bases and J by 7 bases, 8 bases remained unmatched. This CDR3 is built from 15 residues. Germline V gives CDR1 MNHNS, CDR2 SASEGT. The CDR3: CASSSRDRAFGELFF. CDR3 coding DNA: TGTGCCAGCAGTAGCCGGGACAGGGCGTTCGGGGAGCTGTTTTTT.

This clonotype was counted ten times or more. This sequence joins TRBV6-5 and TRBJ2-1, with 7 bases that match TRBD2. CDR1 MNHEY and CDR2 SVGAGI come from the germline V gene. The CDR3 consists of 12 residues. V was pared by 6 bases and J by 10 bases, with 6 bases of the junction left unmatched. This chain's CDR3 is CASRSGTTEQFF. In DNA form, the CDR3 reads TGTGCCAGCAGATCCGGGACTACCGAGCAGTTCTTC.

This clonotype was counted only a few times. The chain uses TRBV7-2 and TRBJ2-3; 9 bases align to TRBD2. V lost 2 bases, J lost 3 bases, and 6 bases stayed unmatched. CDR1 and CDR2 (germline): SGHTA, FQGNSA. The CDR3 sequence is 16 residues long. The CDR3 DNA sequence: TGTGCCAGCAGCTTAAATAGCGGGAGTTCTACAGATACGCAGTATTTT. It is translated as CASSLNSGSSTDTQYF.

The table lists this clonotype with a few counts. This sequence joins TRBV20-1 and TRBJ2-3; possibly TRBD2 for D (6 bases). This CDR3 has 14 amino acids. Germline V gives CDR1 DFQATT, CDR2 SNEGSKA (reference sequence). V lost 3 bases and J lost 1, with 11 bases in between. The CDR3 spells CSASVGGGTDTQYF. CDR3 nucleotides: TGCAGTGCTAGCGTGGGCGGGGGCACAGATACGCAGTATTTT.

The gene calls are TRBV6-1 and TRBJ2-6; D is ambiguous. In germline, CDR1 is MNHNS, CDR2 SASEGT. This CDR3 is 12 amino acids long. Trimming left V 10 bases short and J 0 bases short, with 4 bases between. The CDR3 nucleotides are TGTGCCACCTACTCTGGGGCCAACGTCCTGACTTTC. It codes for CATYSGANVLTF.

The chain uses TRBV3-1 and TRBJ2-7, with 7 positions matching TRBD1. V trimming: 2 bases; J trimming: 3 bases; junction bases outside the gene matches: 4. The CDR3 totals 14 residues. Germline CDR1 and CDR2: LGHDT and YNNKEL (reference sequence). Here the CDR3 DNA reads TGTGCCAGCAGCCAAAGGGGGCAAAACTACGAGCAGTACTTC. Amino acids: CASSQRGQNYEQYF.